This T cell receptor beta chain is drawn from a study of cytomegalovirus exposure and HLA in healthy donors. On the study more broadly: The roughly 120 validation repertoires matched the approximately 700 first-cohort repertoires in platform, a later analysis reported.

The table came from immunoSEQ multiplex PCR; TCRdb's copy has only in-frame clones and leaves some out. The sample lists a few hundred thousand clones, approximately 90% occurring once. Germline CDR1 and CDR2: MNHEY and SMNVEV (reference sequence). This CDR3 is built from 18 residues. Trimming left V 4 bases short and J 3 bases short, with 22 bases between. The receptor was isolated from a woman between 18 and 29 years old in good health and CMV-seronegative. Specimen: PBMCs. The rearrangement links TRBV27 to TRBJ1-5, with a tentative D call TRBD1 (5 bases). The CDR3 reads CASSSPSGTAVPNQPQHF. The CDR3, as DNA: TGTGCCAGCAGTTCCCCATCAGGGACTGCGGTCCCCAATCAGCCCCAGCATTTT.